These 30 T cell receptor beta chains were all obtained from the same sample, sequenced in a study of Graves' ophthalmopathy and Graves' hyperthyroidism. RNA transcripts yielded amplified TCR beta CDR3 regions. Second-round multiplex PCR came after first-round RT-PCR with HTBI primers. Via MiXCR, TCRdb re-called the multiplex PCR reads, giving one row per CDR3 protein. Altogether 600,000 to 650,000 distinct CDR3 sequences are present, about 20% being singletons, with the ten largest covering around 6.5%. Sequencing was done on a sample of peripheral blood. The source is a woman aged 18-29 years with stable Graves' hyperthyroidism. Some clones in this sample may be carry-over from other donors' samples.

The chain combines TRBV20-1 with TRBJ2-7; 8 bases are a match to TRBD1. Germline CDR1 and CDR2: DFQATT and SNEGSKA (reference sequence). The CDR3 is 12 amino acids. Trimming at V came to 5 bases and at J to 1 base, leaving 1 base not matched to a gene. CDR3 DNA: TGCAGTGCTTACAGGGGGTCCTACGAGCAGTACTTC. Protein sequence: CSAYRGSYEQYF.

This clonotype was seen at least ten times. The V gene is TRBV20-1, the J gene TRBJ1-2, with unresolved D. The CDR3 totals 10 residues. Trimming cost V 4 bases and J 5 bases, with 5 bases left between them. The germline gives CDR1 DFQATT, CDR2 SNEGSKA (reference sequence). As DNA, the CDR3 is TGCAGTGCTAAATTTTATGGCTACACCTTC. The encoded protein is CSAKFYGYTF.

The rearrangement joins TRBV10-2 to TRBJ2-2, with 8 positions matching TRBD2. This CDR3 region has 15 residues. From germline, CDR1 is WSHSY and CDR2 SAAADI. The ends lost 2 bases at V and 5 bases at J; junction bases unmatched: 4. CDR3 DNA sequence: TGCGCCAGCAGTGAGGCGGGGGGCTCTACCGGGGAGCTGTTTTTT. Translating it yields CASSEAGGSTGELFF.

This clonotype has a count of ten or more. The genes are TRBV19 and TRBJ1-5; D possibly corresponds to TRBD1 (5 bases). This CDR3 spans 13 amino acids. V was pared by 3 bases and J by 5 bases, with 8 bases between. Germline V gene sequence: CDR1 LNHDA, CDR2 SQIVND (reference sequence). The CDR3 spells CASSIAGYQPQHF. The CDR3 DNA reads TGTGCCAGTAGTATTGCAGGGTATCAGCCCCAGCATTTT.

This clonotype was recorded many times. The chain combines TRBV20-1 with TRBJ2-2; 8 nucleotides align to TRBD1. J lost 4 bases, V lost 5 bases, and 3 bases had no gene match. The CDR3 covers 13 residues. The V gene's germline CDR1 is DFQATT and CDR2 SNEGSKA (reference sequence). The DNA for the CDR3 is TGCAGTGCTCGGACAGGGCCCACCGGGGAGCTGTTTTTT. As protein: CSARTGPTGELFF.

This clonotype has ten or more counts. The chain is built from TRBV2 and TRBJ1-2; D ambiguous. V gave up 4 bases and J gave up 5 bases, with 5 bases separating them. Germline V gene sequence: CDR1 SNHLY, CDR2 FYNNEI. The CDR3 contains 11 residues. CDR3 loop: CASSVAYGYTF. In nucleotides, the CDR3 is TGTGCCAGCAGTGTTGCATATGGCTACACCTTC. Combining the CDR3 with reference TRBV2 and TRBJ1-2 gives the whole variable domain EPEVTQTPSHQVTQMGQEVILRCVPISNHLYFYWYRQILGQKVEFLVSFYNNEISEKSEIFDDQFSVERPDGSNFTLKIRSTKLEDSAMYFCASSVAYGYTFGSGTRLTVV.

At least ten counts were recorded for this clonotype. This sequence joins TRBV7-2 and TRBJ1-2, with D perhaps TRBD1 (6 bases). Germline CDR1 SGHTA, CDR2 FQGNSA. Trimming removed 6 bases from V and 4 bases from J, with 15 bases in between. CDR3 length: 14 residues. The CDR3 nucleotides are TGTGCCAGCAGGGGAGCGGACAGCATCTATGGCTACACCTTC. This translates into CASRGADSIYGYTF.

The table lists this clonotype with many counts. The CDR3, as DNA: TGCGCCAGCAGCCCCTGGGGGCACAAAGAGACCCAGTACTTC. It is translated as CASSPWGHKETQYF. J is TRBJ2-5 and V is TRBV5-1, with D tentatively TRBD1 (6 bases). Germline lookup yields CDR1 SGHRS and CDR2 YFSETQ. The CDR3 spans 14 residues. With 4 bases removed from V and 3 bases from J, the gap between germline ends came to 13 bases.

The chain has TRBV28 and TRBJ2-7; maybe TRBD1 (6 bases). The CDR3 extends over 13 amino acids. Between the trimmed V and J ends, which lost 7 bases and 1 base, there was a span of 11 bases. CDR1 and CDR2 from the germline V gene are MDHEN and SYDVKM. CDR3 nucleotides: TGTGCCAGCAAGTCGCAGGGGTCCTACGAGCAGTACTTC. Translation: CASKSQGSYEQYF. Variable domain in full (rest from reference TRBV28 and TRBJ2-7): DVKVTQSSRYLVKRTGEKVFLECVQDMDHENMFWYRQDPGLGLRLIYFSYDVKMKEKGDIPEGYSVSREKKERFSLILESASTNQTSMYLCASKSQGSYEQYFGPGTRLTVT.

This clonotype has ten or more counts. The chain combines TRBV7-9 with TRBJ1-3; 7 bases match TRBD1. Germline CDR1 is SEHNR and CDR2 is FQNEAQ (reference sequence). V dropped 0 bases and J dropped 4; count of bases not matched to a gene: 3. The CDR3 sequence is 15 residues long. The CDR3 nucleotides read TGTGCCAGCAGCTTAGCCGGGACAGCGGGAAACACCATATATTTT. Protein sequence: CASSLAGTAGNTIYF.

The CDR3 DNA sequence: TGTGCCAGCAGCCCCTTAGCTCTTCGAAGCACAGATACGCAGTATTTT. Amino acid sequence: CASSPLALRSTDTQYF. The rearrangement joins TRBV11-2 to TRBJ2-3; D not certain. Looked up from germline, CDR1 is SGHAT and CDR2 is FQNNGV. This CDR3 has 16 residues. V gave up 5 bases and J gave up 0 bases, with 15 bases separating them. Full variable domain (rest looked up from reference TRBV11-2 and TRBJ2-3): EAGVAQSPRYKIIEKRQSVAFWCNPISGHATLYWYQQILGQGPKLLIQFQNNGVVDDSQLPKDRFSAERLKGVDSTLKIQPAKLEDSAVYLCASSPLALRSTDTQYFGPGTRLTVL.

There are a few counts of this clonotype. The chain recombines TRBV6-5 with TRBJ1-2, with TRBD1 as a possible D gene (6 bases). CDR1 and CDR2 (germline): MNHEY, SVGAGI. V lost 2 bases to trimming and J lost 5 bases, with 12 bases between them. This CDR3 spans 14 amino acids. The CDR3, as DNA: TGTGCCAGCAGTTACGGGAGGAGGGGGTATGGCTACACCTTC. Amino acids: CASSYGRRGYGYTF.

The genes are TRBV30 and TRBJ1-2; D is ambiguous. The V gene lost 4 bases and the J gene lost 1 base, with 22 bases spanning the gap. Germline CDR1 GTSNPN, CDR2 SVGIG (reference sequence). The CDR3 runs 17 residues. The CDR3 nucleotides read TGTGCCTGGACTCCTCTGGGAACAGTTACCATTAACTATGGCTACACCTTC. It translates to CAWTPLGTVTINYGYTF. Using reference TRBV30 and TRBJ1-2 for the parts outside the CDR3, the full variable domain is SQTIHQWPATLVQPVGSPLSLECTVEGTSNPNLYWYRQAAGRGLQLLFYSVGIGQISSEVPQNLSASRPQDRQFILSSKKLLLSDSGFYLCAWTPLGTVTINYGYTFGSGTRLTVV.

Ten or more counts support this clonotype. CDR3 nucleotides: TGCGCCAGCAGCTTGAAGACGAGCGTACAAGAGACCCAGTACTTC. It codes for CASSLKTSVQETQYF. The chain has TRBV5-1 and TRBJ2-5; D is undetermined. V lost 1 base to trimming and J lost 2 bases, with 12 bases between them. The V gene's germline CDR1 is SGHRS and CDR2 YFSETQ. This CDR3 has 15 amino acids.

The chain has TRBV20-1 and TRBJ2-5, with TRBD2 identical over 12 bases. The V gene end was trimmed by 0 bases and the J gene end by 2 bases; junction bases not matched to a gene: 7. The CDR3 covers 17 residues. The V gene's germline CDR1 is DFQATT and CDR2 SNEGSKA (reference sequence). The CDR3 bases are TGCAGTGCTAGAGATTGGCTAGCGGGGGGGCGTCAAGAGACCCAGTACTTC. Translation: CSARDWLAGGRQETQYF.

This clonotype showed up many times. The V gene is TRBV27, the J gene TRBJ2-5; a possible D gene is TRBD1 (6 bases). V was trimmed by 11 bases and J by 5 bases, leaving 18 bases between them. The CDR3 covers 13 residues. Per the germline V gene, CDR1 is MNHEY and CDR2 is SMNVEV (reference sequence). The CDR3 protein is CAAGPGAWETQYF. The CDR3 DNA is TGTGCCGCCGGTCCAGGGGCATGGGAGACCCAGTACTTC.

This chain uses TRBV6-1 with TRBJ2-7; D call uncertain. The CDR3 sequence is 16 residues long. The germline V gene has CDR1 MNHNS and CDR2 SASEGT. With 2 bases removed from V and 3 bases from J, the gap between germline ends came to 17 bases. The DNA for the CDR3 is TGTGCCAGCAGTGAATACGGAACAGCAATATACTACGAGCAGTACTTC. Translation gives CASSEYGTAIYYEQYF.

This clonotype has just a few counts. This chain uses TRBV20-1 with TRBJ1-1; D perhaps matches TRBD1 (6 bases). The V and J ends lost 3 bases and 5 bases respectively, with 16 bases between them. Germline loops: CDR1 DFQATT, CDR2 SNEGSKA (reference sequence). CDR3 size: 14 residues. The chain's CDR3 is CSARTGGARTEAFF. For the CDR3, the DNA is TGCAGTGCTAGGACGGGGGGCGCTCGAACTGAAGCTTTCTTT.

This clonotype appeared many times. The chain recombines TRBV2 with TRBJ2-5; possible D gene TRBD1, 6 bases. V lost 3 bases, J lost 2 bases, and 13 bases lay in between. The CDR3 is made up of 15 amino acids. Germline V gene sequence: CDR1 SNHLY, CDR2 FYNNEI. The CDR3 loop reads CASSDSGTIQETQYF. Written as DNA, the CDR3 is TGTGCCAGCAGTGACTCCGGGACAATTCAAGAGACCCAGTACTTC.

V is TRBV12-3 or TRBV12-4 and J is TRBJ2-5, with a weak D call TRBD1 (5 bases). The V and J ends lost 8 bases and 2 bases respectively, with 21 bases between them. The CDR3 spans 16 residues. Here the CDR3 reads CASASLGVLLQETQYF. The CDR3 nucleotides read TGTGCCAGCGCTTCCCTAGGGGTACTACTTCAAGAGACCCAGTACTTC.

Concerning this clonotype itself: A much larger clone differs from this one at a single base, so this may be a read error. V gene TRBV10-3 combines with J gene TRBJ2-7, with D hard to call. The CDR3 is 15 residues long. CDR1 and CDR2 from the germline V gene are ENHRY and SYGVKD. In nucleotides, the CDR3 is TGTGCCATCGGTGAAGGAGAGCTTCTCTCCTACGAGCAGTACTTC. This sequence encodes CAIGEGELLSYEQYF.

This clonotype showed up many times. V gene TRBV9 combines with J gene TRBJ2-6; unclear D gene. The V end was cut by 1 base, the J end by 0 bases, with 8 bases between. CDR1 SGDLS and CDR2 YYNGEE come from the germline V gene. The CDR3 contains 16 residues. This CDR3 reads CASSVSEFSGANVLTF. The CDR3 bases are TGTGCCAGCAGCGTATCAGAGTTCTCTGGGGCCAACGTCCTGACTTTC.

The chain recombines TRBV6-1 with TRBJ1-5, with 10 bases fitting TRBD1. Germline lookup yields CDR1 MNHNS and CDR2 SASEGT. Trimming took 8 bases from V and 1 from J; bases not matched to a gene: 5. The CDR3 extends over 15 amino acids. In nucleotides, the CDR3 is TGTGCCAGCGACAAGGGACAGGGGAGCAATCAGCCCCAGCATTTT. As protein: CASDKGQGSNQPQHF.

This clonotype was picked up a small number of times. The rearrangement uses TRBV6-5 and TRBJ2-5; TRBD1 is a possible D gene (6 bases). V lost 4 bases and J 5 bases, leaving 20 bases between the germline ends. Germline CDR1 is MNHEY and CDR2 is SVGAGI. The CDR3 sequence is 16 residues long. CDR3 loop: CASSSQIGQSAETQYF. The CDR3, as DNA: TGTGCCAGCAGTTCCCAAATAGGACAGTCGGCGGAGACCCAGTACTTC.

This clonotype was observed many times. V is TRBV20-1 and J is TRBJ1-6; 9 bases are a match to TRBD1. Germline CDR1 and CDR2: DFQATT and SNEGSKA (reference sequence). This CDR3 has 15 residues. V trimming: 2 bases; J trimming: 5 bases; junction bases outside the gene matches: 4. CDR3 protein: CSARSGQGHNSPLHF. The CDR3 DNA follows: TGCAGTGCTAGATCGGGACAGGGTCATAATTCACCCCTCCACTTT.

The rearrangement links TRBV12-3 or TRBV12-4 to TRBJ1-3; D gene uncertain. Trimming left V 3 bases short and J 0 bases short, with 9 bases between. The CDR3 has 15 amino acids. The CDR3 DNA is TGTGCCAGCAGTTTGGGGTGGTACTCTGGAAACACCATATATTTT. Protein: CASSLGWYSGNTIYF.

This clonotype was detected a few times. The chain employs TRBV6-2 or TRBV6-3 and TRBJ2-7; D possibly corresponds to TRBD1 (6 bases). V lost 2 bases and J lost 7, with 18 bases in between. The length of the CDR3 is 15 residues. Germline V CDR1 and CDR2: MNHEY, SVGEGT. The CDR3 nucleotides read TGTGCCAGCAGTTACGGTCACCTACAGGGAGTAGAGCAGTACTTC. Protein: CASSYGHLQGVEQYF.

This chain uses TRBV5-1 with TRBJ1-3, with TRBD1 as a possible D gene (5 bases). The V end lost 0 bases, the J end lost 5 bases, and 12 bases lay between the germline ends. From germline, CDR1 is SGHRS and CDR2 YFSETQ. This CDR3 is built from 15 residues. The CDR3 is CASSLDGDQRNTIYF. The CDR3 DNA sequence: TGCGCCAGCAGCTTGGATGGGGACCAGAGAAACACCATATATTTT. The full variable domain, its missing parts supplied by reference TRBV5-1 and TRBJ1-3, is KAGVTQTPRYLIKTRGQQVTLSCSPISGHRSVSWYQQTPGQGLQFLFEYFSETQRNKGNFPGRFSGRQFSNSRSEMNVSTLELGDSALYLCASSLDGDQRNTIYFGEGSWLTVV.

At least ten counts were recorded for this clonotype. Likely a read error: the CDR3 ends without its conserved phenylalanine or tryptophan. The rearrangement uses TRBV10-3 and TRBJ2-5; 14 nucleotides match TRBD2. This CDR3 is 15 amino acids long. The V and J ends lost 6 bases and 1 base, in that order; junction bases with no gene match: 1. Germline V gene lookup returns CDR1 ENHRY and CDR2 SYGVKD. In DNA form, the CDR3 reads TGTGCCATCAGCGGGACTAGCGGGGGCCAAGAGACCCAGTACCTC. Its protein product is CAISGTSGGQETQYL.

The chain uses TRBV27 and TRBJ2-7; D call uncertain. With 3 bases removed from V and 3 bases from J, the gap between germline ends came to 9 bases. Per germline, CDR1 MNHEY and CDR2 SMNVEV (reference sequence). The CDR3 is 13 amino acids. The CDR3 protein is CASSFHFFYEQYF. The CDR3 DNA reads TGTGCCAGCAGTTTCCACTTTTTCTACGAGCAGTACTTC.